This T cell receptor (beta chain) was captured in a study of blood T cell repertoires in COVID-19. About the research overall: Researchers got acute and convalescent COVID-19 samples from the United States, Italy and Spain. From T cells, B-cell-depleted T cells, or PBMCs came the material, which was cDNA or gDNA.

Original processing methods: Researchers report that nucleated cell counts were estimated from reference gene primer amplification. Sequencing was performed with immunoSEQ multiplex PCR; in TCRdb, only in-frame clones are kept and a portion is missing. Clone size and V and J calls were adopted from that table, with D and trimming inferred from the DNA. The data contain about 200,000 clones, 84% of them singletons. The sequence was collected from a man in his fifties or sixties with active or convalescent COVID-19. Sequenced: peripheral blood.

CDR3 residues: CSVVRDKSTDTQYF. For the CDR3, the DNA is TGCAGCGTTGTCCGGGACAAAAGCACAGATACGCAGTATTTT. The V call is TRBV29-1, the J call TRBJ2-3; D is possibly TRBD1 (6 bases). The CDR3 length is 14 residues. Germline loops: CDR1 SQVTM, CDR2 ANQGSEA. The ends were cut back, 4 bases at V and 0 bases at J, with 11 bases in the middle.